The 5 T cell receptor beta chains given below trace back to one sample, sequenced in a study of Ad26.COV2.S vaccination and SARS-CoV-2 variants. Assay used: immunoSEQ multiplex PCR; TCRdb lists only in-frame clones, some missing. The top ten hold over 1.3% of the sample, which has roughly 700,000 clones, roughly 90% seen once. As to treatment: roughly 19 received Ad26.COV2.S at low or high dose, single or two shots; roughly five received placebo; per-sample allocation not given. Vaccine and placebo recipients were sampled on day 63 after the first injection. This specimen consisted of peripheral blood, obtained in a trial of Ad26.COV2.S vaccine versus placebo. These receptors were obtained from a person between 18 and 60 years old who received the Ad26.COV2.S COVID-19 vaccine or a placebo.

V gene TRBV3-1 (or the pseudogene TRBV3-2) combines with J gene TRBJ2-5; D gene ambiguous. V lost 4 bases to trimming and J lost 1 base, with 10 bases between them. This CDR3 comprises 14 residues. Germline CDR1 reads LGHDT; CDR2 reads YNNKEL (reference sequence). The CDR3 bases are TGTGCCAGCAGCCCCATGTCCCCCCAAGAGACCCAGTACTTC. Encoded protein: CASSPMSPQETQYF.

The CDR3 nucleotides are TGTGCCATGAGAGGGGAAGGGACCGGGGAGCTGTTTTTT. Translated: CAMRGEGTGELFF. The genes are TRBV10-3 and TRBJ2-2; D possibly matches TRBD1 or TRBD2 (5 bases each). V dropped 9 bases and J dropped 5 bases, with 13 bases sitting between them. The CDR3 is 13 residues long. The germline gives CDR1 ENHRY, CDR2 SYGVKD.

The rearrangement links TRBV7-6 to TRBJ2-3; no clear D. Germline V gene data show CDR1 as SGHVS and CDR2 as FNYEAQ. The ends were cut back, 0 bases at V and 2 bases at J, with 9 bases in the middle. This CDR3 comprises 15 residues. The CDR3 DNA sequence: TGTGCCAGCAGCTTAGCTTCCGGCCCCACAGATACGCAGTATTTT. Amino acid sequence: CASSLASGPTDTQYF. Complete variable domain (other parts from reference TRBV7-6 and TRBJ2-3): GAGVSQSPRYKVTKRGQDVALRCDPISGHVSLYWYRQALGQGPEFLTYFNYEAQQDKSGLPNDRFSAERPEGSISTLTIQRTEQRDSAMYRCASSLASGPTDTQYFGPGTRLTVL.

The V call is TRBV2, the J call TRBJ1-2, with D perhaps TRBD1 (5 bases). The CDR3 totals 12 residues. Germline values: CDR1 SNHLY, CDR2 FYNNEI. Trimming pared 2 bases from V and 7 bases from J, leaving 8 bases between. DNA of the CDR3: TGTGCCAGCAGTGAATCTGGGGGTGGCTACACCTTC. It specifies CASSESGGGYTF.

This clone was recorded once. The V and J genes are TRBV19 and TRBJ2-5, with TRBD2 identical over 8 bases. V lost 5 bases to trimming and J lost 2 bases; unmatched junction nucleotides: 4. Looked up from germline, CDR1 is LNHDA and CDR2 is SQIVND (reference sequence). CDR3 length: 14 amino acids. The CDR3: CASSASGGQETQYF. CDR3 in DNA: TGTGCCAGTAGTGCCTCGGGGGGGCAAGAGACCCAGTACTTC.